Each of the 9 T cell receptor beta chains below was sequenced from the same sample in a study of T-cell memory formation after mild COVID-19. TCRdb recomputed calls from the 5' RACE reads with MiXCR, one row per CDR3 protein. Among around 36,000 distinct CDR3 sequences listed, more than 9.5% were seen once. The sequencing sample was made of PBMCs or a T cell subset sorted from them (not recorded which). Source of these receptors: a man between 18 and 35 years old who had mild COVID-19 (a few samples of this study predate the infection). Cell type and time point are not known.

The sample holds many counts of this clonotype. V gene TRBV14 combines with J gene TRBJ2-7; possible D gene TRBD1, 5 bases. The CDR3 has 17 residues. Trimming pared 0 bases from V and 1 base from J, leaving 16 bases between. Germline V gene lookup returns CDR1 SGHDN and CDR2 FVKESK. CDR3 nucleotide sequence: TGTGCCAGCAGCCAAGATGAGTCGCCAGGGTATTCCTACGAGCAGTACTTC. It specifies CASSQDESPGYSYEQYF.

The chain employs TRBV4-3 and TRBJ2-7, with D perhaps matching TRBD1 or TRBD2 (6 bases each). Looked up from germline, CDR1 is LGHNA and CDR2 is YSLEER. The CDR3 spans 17 residues. The germline V and J ends were trimmed by 1 base and 0 bases, with 16 bases remaining between them. CDR3 protein: CASSQVRGLGSSYEQYF. The DNA for the CDR3 is TGCGCCAGCAGCCAAGTACGGGGGCTCGGTAGCTCCTACGAGCAGTACTTC.

This clonotype was seen at least ten times. This chain joins TRBV4-1 and TRBJ2-5; D may be TRBD2 (6 bases). The CDR3 contains 18 residues. V lost 0 bases, J lost 2 bases, and 19 bases lay in between. Germline loops: CDR1 MGHRA, CDR2 YSYEKL. This CDR3 is CASSQEGGILGGQETQYF. The CDR3 DNA reads TGCGCCAGCAGCCAAGAGGGGGGAATATTGGGTGGGCAAGAGACCCAGTACTTC.

This clonotype was observed many times. The rearrangement joins TRBV7-2 to TRBJ2-6; no firm D call. The CDR3 contains 13 residues. Germline V lookup: CDR1 SGHTA, CDR2 FQGNSA. V was cut by 1 base and J by 13 bases, with 11 bases left in between. The DNA of the CDR3 is TGTGCCAGCAGCTTAGTGGGAAAAGGAGTCCTGACTTTC. Residues: CASSLVGKGVLTF.

This clonotype was observed a handful of times. The chain employs TRBV6-2 or TRBV6-3 and TRBJ1-6; perhaps TRBD1 as D (5 bases). Trimming took off 2 bases at V and 9 bases at J, with 11 bases between the two ends. The CDR3 is made up of 14 amino acids. Germline CDR1 and CDR2: MNHEY and SVGEGT. CDR3 DNA sequence: TGTGCCAGCAGTTACAGGGGTAAAGTTTCACCCCTCCACTTT. Its translation: CASSYRGKVSPLHF.

The chain combines TRBV5-5 with TRBJ1-3; a weak D match, TRBD1 (5 bases). CDR3 length equals 17 residues. Trimming removed 2 bases from V and 0 bases from J, with 15 bases in between. Per the germline V gene, CDR1 is SGHKS and CDR2 is YYEKEE (reference sequence). CDR3 sequence: CASSFGTRVGSGNTIYF. Written as DNA, the CDR3 is TGTGCCAGCAGCTTTGGAACCAGGGTAGGCTCTGGAAACACCATATATTTT.

This clonotype has a count of ten or more. The rearrangement uses TRBV6-5 and TRBJ1-2; 8 bases fit TRBD1. V shed 6 bases and J 3 bases; nucleotides not matched to a gene: 6. The CDR3 loop spans 14 amino acids. Per the germline V gene, CDR1 is MNHEY and CDR2 is SVGAGI. The CDR3 spells CASRVTGVDYGYTF. As DNA, the CDR3 is TGTGCCAGCAGAGTGACAGGGGTTGACTATGGCTACACCTTC.

This clonotype has ten or more counts. This chain connects TRBV20-1 to TRBJ1-2, with 7 bases aligning to TRBD1. Germline CDR1 reads DFQATT; CDR2 reads SNEGSKA (reference sequence). CDR3 length equals 13 residues. After removal of 4 bases from V and 0 bases from J, the junction contained 2 bases not matched to a gene. The CDR3 coding sequence is TGCAGTGCTATAGGGGGCACTAACTATGGCTACACCTTC. This codes for CSAIGGTNYGYTF.

This clonotype has a count of ten or more. This chain joins TRBV9 and TRBJ1-2, with no clear D. The germline CDR1 and CDR2 sequences are SGDLS and YYNGEE. The CDR3 consists of 13 residues. V was shortened by 3 bases and J by 8 bases, with 14 bases between the two germline ends. The CDR3: CASSALPVGGYTF. Written as DNA, the CDR3 is TGTGCCAGCAGCGCTCTACCAGTAGGCGGCTACACCTTC.